This T cell receptor (beta chain) was obtained from a study of blood T cell repertoires in COVID-19. Generated by immunoSEQ multiplex PCR, the TCRdb table keeps only in-frame clones and is missing some. The sample lists just under 90,000 clones, about nine tenths occurring once. This clone was detected only a few times. Material for sequencing was peripheral blood. This receptor was taken from a man aged 55 to 70 with acute or convalescent COVID-19.

Here the CDR3 reads CASSRQGAKNSPLHF. The DNA of the CDR3 is TGTGCCAGCAGCCGACAGGGGGCAAAAAATTCACCCCTCCACTTT. The chain employs TRBV6-2 or TRBV6-3 and TRBJ1-6; the match to TRBD1 covers 10 bases. The junction had 6 bases not matched to a gene; V was cut back by 6 bases and J by 7 bases. The germline V gene encodes CDR1 MNHEY and CDR2 SVGEGT. This CDR3 comprises 15 residues.